This T cell receptor (beta chain) emerged from a study of CD8+ T cells in alopecia areata. Reverse transcribed after extraction, RNA yielded cDNA as the sequencing template. The table came from immunoSEQ multiplex PCR; TCRdb's copy has only in-frame clones and leaves some out. The data show 200,000 or so clones, nearly 60% seen once. Treatment here: oral pan-JAK inhibitor, 5-10 mg twice daily. Trimming removed 4 bases from V and 7 bases from J; junction bases left unmatched: 11. The CDR3 runs 14 residues. Per germline, CDR1 SGHDT and CDR2 YYEEEE. The source was CD4+ T cells sorted from blood, collected at week 24, from a patient treated with tofacitinib. The chain uses TRBV5-6 and TRBJ2-7, with 7 positions matching TRBD2. This receptor was obtained from a human donor with alopecia areata. Written as DNA, the CDR3 is TGTGCCAGCAGCGTGGGAGGGCCAGGGAGGGAGCAGTACTTC. Encoded protein: CASSVGGPGREQYF.